What follows are 19 T cell receptor beta chains derived from one specimen sequenced in a study of blood T cell repertoires in COVID-19. Repertoires were generated with immunoSEQ multiplex PCR, while TCRdb's copy carries only in-frame clones and drops some. The sample consists of tens of thousands of clones, roughly three quarters of them appearing once. Source material: peripheral blood. The receptors shown here come from a man aged 50 to 59 with active or convalescent COVID-19.

DNA of the CDR3: TGTGCCAGCAGCCCGACGGGACAGAATAATTCACCCCTCCACTTT. This encodes CASSPTGQNNSPLHF. The chain joins TRBV9 to TRBJ1-6; 7 bases fit TRBD1. The CDR3 has 15 amino acids. The J segment lost 5 bases and the V segment lost 4 bases, leaving 6 bases of the junction unmatched. Germline CDR1 reads SGDLS; CDR2 reads YYNGEE.

V is TRBV12-5 and J is TRBJ2-2; TRBD1 aligns across 7 bases. This CDR3 comprises 18 residues. Germline V gene lookup returns CDR1 LGHNT and CDR2 FRNRAP. With 0 bases clipped from V and 4 bases from J, the junction kept 11 bases outside the gene matches. The CDR3 region has the DNA TGTGCTAGTGGTTTGGTACGGGCAGGGGGACCGGGCACCGGGGAGCTGTTTTTT. Translation gives CASGLVRAGGPGTGELFF.

The V gene is TRBV10-3, the J gene TRBJ2-5; weak D call: TRBD1 (6 bases). The V gene's germline CDR1 is ENHRY and CDR2 SYGVKD. The CDR3 extends over 14 amino acids. V shed 5 bases and J shed 2 bases, with 12 bases lying between them. CDR3 sequence (DNA): TGTGCCATCAGTCGAACAGGGTGGCAAGAGACCCAGTACTTC. This gives the protein CAISRTGWQETQYF.

The chain is built from TRBV5-1 and TRBJ1-1; a weak D match, TRBD1 (6 bases). CDR1 and CDR2 (germline): SGHRS, YFSETQ. The CDR3 covers 14 residues. V was trimmed by 6 bases and J by 0 bases, leaving 12 bases between them. The CDR3 loop reads CASTKTGMNTEAFF. The CDR3 DNA sequence: TGCGCCAGCACCAAGACAGGCATGAACACTGAAGCTTTCTTT.

Only one count was recorded for this clone. For the CDR3, the DNA is TGTGCCAGTAGTGTACGACTAGCGGGAGAGATATCCTACAATGAGCAGTTCTTC. Its protein product is CASSVRLAGEISYNEQFF. The rearrangement uses TRBV19 and TRBJ2-1, with 12 bases aligning to TRBD2. Germline V CDR1 and CDR2: LNHDA, SQIVND (reference sequence). V was pared by 5 bases and J by 1 base, with 9 bases of the junction left unmatched. The CDR3 is made up of 18 amino acids.

The chain couples TRBV7-3 to TRBJ2-3; D is uncertain. CDR1 and CDR2 from the germline V gene are SGHTA and FQGTGA. Trimming removed 1 base at V and 5 bases at J, with 4 bases between. The CDR3 sequence is 12 residues long. DNA for the CDR3: TGTGCCAGCAGCTTAAACAGAGATACGCAGTATTTT. Its protein product is CASSLNRDTQYF. Combining the CDR3 with reference TRBV7-3 and TRBJ2-3 gives the whole variable domain GAGVSQTPSNKVTEKGKYVELRCDPISGHTALYWYRQSLGQGPEFLIYFQGTGAADDSGLPNDRFFAVRPEGSVSTLKIQRTERGDSAVYLCASSLNRDTQYFGPGTRLTVL.

This chain's CDR3 is CASSLETRSTDTQYF. The CDR3 DNA reads as TGTGCCAGCAGCTTAGAGACCAGGAGCACAGATACGCAGTATTTT. J is TRBJ2-3 and V is TRBV7-2; unclear D gene. The V gene's germline CDR1 is SGHTA and CDR2 FQGNSA. Trimming shortened V by 1 base and J by 0 bases, and 8 bases separated the two germline ends. The CDR3 totals 15 residues.

The V and J genes are TRBV4-2 and TRBJ2-2, with 12 bases aligning to TRBD2. After removal of 5 bases from V and 3 bases from J, the junction contained 4 bases not matched to a gene. CDR1 and CDR2 (germline): LGHNA, YNFKEQ. The CDR3 loop spans 16 amino acids. The CDR3 DNA follows: TGTGCCAGCAGCGTTCGACTAGCGGGGGACACCGGGGAGCTGTTTTTT. It yields the protein CASSVRLAGDTGELFF.

This clone appeared a single time. The chain is built from TRBV19 and TRBJ2-7, with D possibly TRBD2 on 5 matching bases. The CDR3 is made up of 13 amino acids. CDR1 and CDR2 from the germline V gene are LNHDA and SQIVND (reference sequence). Trimming removed 4 bases at V and 0 bases at J, with 7 bases between. Here the CDR3 DNA reads TGTGCCAGTAGTACGGGGAGCTCCTACGAGCAGTACTTC. Protein: CASSTGSSYEQYF. Full variable domain (missing parts from reference TRBV19 and TRBJ2-7): DGGITQSPKYLFRKEGQNVTLSCEQNLNHDAMYWYRQDPGQGLRLIYYSQIVNDFQKGDIAEGYSVSREKKESFPLTVTSAQKNPTAFYLCASSTGSSYEQYFGPGTRLTVT.

This clone was observed a handful of times. The chain joins TRBV30 to TRBJ2-5; maybe TRBD1 (5 bases). Germline V gene data show CDR1 as GTSNPN and CDR2 as SVGIG (reference sequence). CDR3 size: 15 residues. The V and J ends lost 1 base and 4 bases respectively, with 16 bases between them. CDR3: CAWSAQVGTRETQYF. The CDR3 DNA reads as TGTGCCTGGAGTGCACAGGTCGGCACTCGAGAGACCCAGTACTTC.

The rearrangement joins TRBV19 to TRBJ1-1, with a possible D match to TRBD1 (5 bases). Germline loops: CDR1 LNHDA, CDR2 SQIVND (reference sequence). The CDR3 consists of 13 residues. V was clipped by 5 bases and J by 4 bases, with 11 bases between them. CDR3 protein: CASSLPDITEAFF. The DNA of the CDR3 is TGTGCCAGTAGTCTCCCGGACATCACTGAAGCTTTCTTT. The full variable domain, with the rest looked up from reference TRBV19 and TRBJ1-1, is DGGITQSPKYLFRKEGQNVTLSCEQNLNHDAMYWYRQDPGQGLRLIYYSQIVNDFQKGDIAEGYSVSREKKESFPLTVTSAQKNPTAFYLCASSLPDITEAFFGQGTRLTVV.

The CDR3 spells CASSPQQLGGNEQFF. As DNA, the CDR3 is TGTGCCAGCTCACCACAACAGTTGGGGGGCAATGAGCAGTTCTTC. The rearrangement joins TRBV18 to TRBJ2-1; possibly TRBD2 for D (6 bases). V lost 1 base and J 6 bases, leaving 13 bases between the germline ends. CDR1 is KGHSH and CDR2 is LQKENI in the germline V gene. The CDR3 is 15 amino acids.

This chain uses TRBV30 with TRBJ2-3, with TRBD1 matching over 8 bases. V was pared by 2 bases and J by 4 bases, with 8 bases of the junction left unmatched. Germline lookup yields CDR1 GTSNPN and CDR2 SVGIG (reference sequence). The CDR3 is 15 residues long. CDR3 in DNA: TGTGCCTGGAGTACCTCAGGGGGCGCGTCAGATACGCAGTATTTT. It yields the protein CAWSTSGGASDTQYF.

V usage is TRBV24-1 and J usage is TRBJ1-1, with 11 bases aligning to TRBD1. This CDR3 has 18 residues. CDR1 is KGHDR and CDR2 is SFDVKD in the germline V gene. The junction had 18 bases not matched to a gene; V was cut back by 9 bases and J by 4 bases. The CDR3 protein is CATLYEGTGGIPGTEAFF. The CDR3 bases are TGTGCCACCCTCTACGAGGGGACAGGGGGGATCCCAGGCACTGAAGCTTTCTTT.

The J gene is TRBJ2-7, the V gene TRBV11-2, with a tentative D call TRBD2 (6 bases). CDR1 is SGHAT and CDR2 is FQNNGV in the germline V gene. Trimming left V 4 bases short and J 2 bases short, with 12 bases between. The CDR3 length is 14 residues. CDR3 region: CASSSLGSAYEQYF. The CDR3 DNA sequence: TGTGCCAGCAGCTCACTCGGGAGTGCCTACGAGCAGTACTTC.

The rearrangement links TRBV7-9 to TRBJ1-5; 10 nucleotides match TRBD1. This CDR3 is 15 amino acids long. Unmatched junction bases numbered 4, after V lost 5 bases and J lost 3 bases. Germline values: CDR1 SEHNR, CDR2 FQNEAQ (reference sequence). The CDR3 loop reads CASSPGTGDNQPQHF. The CDR3 DNA sequence: TGTGCCAGCAGCCCCGGGACAGGGGACAATCAGCCCCAGCATTTT.

This rearrangement joins TRBV5-1 to TRBJ2-1; D possibly corresponds to TRBD2 (5 bases). Germline V gene sequence: CDR1 SGHRS, CDR2 YFSETQ. Between the trimmed V and J ends, which lost 3 bases and 5 bases, there was a span of 15 bases. This CDR3 is 15 amino acids long. CDR3 sequence reads: CASSSQAGSDNEQFF. DNA of the CDR3: TGCGCCAGCAGCTCGCAGGCGGGCTCGGACAATGAGCAGTTCTTC.

The chain links TRBV3-1 (or the pseudogene TRBV3-2) to TRBJ2-1, with 7 bases identical to TRBD2. CDR1 is LGHDT, CDR2 YNNKEL, per germline (reference sequence). The J segment lost 6 bases and the V segment lost 4 bases, leaving 9 bases of the junction unmatched. This CDR3 spans 15 amino acids. As DNA, the CDR3 is TGTGCCAGCAGCCCAGGACTAGTGGCGGCCAATGAGCAGTTCTTC. The encoded protein is CASSPGLVAANEQFF.

This chain uses TRBV4-2 with TRBJ1-5; D remains ambiguous. V lost 0 bases and J 4 bases, leaving 13 bases between the germline ends. This CDR3 is built from 16 residues. Germline V gene lookup returns CDR1 LGHNA and CDR2 YNFKEQ. DNA for the CDR3: TGTGCCAGCAGCCAAGATCGGAGGAACAGAAATCAGCCCCAGCATTTT. This sequence encodes CASSQDRRNRNQPQHF.